This TCR beta chain was found in a study of radiotherapy plus CTLA-4 blockade in lung cancer. Whole-study context: For about 19% of patients, objective responses occurred, and just over 30% had disease control. Study results and limitations: The best predictor of response was reported to be early blood T cell clone dynamics, with interferon-beta. Blood-borne expansion of tumor-derived TCR clones followed radiotherapy plus ipilimumab.

Regarding this clone: What it recognizes is unknown.

Sequencing used immunoSEQ multiplex PCR; TCRdb keeps in-frame clones, though not all of them. This sample has 35,000 to 45,000 clones; roughly 67% occur once, and the top ten carry over 20%. The CDR3 covers 14 residues. Losses at the gene ends were 6 bases for V and 6 bases for J; bases not matched to a gene: 9. CDR1 and CDR2 (germline): PRHDT, FYEKMQ (reference sequence). Focal radiation plus CTLA-4 blockade with ipilimumab was given to patients with chemo-refractory metastatic non-small-cell lung cancer. The TCR was taken from a human donor with non-small cell lung cancer who had a partial response to radiotherapy plus ipilimumab. This specimen was peripheral blood, taken from a patient treated with radiotherapy plus ipilimumab. The chain employs TRBV13 and TRBJ1-1; TRBD1 matches 8 bases. The CDR3 is CASRFQGARAEAFF. CDR3 in DNA: TGTGCCAGCAGATTCCAGGGGGCGAGGGCTGAAGCTTTCTTT.